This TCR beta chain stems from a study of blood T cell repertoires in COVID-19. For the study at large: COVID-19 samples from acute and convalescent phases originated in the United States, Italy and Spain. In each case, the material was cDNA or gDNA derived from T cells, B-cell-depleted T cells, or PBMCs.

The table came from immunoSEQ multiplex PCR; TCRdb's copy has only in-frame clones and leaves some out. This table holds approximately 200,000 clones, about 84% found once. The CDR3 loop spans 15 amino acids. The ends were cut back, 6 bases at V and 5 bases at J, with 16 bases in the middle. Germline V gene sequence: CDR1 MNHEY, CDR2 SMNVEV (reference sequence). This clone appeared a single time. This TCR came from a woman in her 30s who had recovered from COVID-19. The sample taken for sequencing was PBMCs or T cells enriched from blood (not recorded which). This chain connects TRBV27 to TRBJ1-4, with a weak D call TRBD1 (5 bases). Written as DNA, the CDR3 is TGTGCCAGCAGCGCCGATCGACAGACGAATGAAAAACTGTTTTTT. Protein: CASSADRQTNEKLFF.